These 13 T cell receptor beta chains were sequenced from one sample in a study of cytomegalovirus exposure and HLA in healthy donors. PCR employed 60 Vbeta and 13 Jbeta primers. Libraries were prepared by immunoSEQ multiplex PCR; TCRdb keeps only in-frame clonotypes and omits some of them. The sample carries under 200,000 clones, more than 80% recorded once. Sequencing used PBMCs. Source of these receptors: a woman between 45 and 65 years old in good health and CMV-seronegative.

This chain joins TRBV7-9 and TRBJ1-2; 9 bases match TRBD1. The CDR3 is 17 amino acids. Germline trimming cut 4 bases from V and 5 bases from J; bases unmatched to any gene: 14. CDR1 is SEHNR and CDR2 is FQNEAQ in the germline V gene (reference sequence). In nucleotides, the CDR3 is TGTGCCAGCAGCTCAACGAAATGGACAGGGGCATTGTATGGCTACACCTTC. It is translated as CASSSTKWTGALYGYTF. Full variable domain (remainder filled in from reference TRBV7-9 and TRBJ1-2): DTGVSQNPRHKITKRGQNVTFRCDPISEHNRLYWYRQTLGQGPEFLTYFQNEAQLEKSRLLSDRFSAERPKGSFSTLEIQRTEQGDSAMYLCASSSTKWTGALYGYTFGSGTRLTVV.

This clone has just one count. J is TRBJ2-4 and V is TRBV2, with 13 bases that match TRBD2. CDR3 length equals 16 residues. Looked up from germline, CDR1 is SNHLY and CDR2 is FYNNEI. V gave up 8 bases and J gave up 8 bases; unmatched junction bases: 12. The CDR3 DNA follows: TGTGCCAGCTGCGGACTAGCGGGGGCCTCCGGGGACATTCAGTACTTC. It codes for CASCGLAGASGDIQYF. Combining the CDR3 with reference TRBV2 and TRBJ2-4 gives the whole variable domain EPEVTQTPSHQVTQMGQEVILRCVPISNHLYFYWYRQILGQKVEFLVSFYNNEISEKSEIFDDQFSVERPDGSNFTLKIRSTKLEDSAMYFCASCGLAGASGDIQYFGAGTRLSVL.

The V call is TRBV5-4, the J call TRBJ2-3; no firm D call. The germline gives CDR1 SGHNT, CDR2 YYREEE (reference sequence). V lost 3 bases and J 4 bases, leaving 6 bases between the germline ends. The CDR3 runs 12 residues. The CDR3 region is CASSSNSDTQYF. CDR3 coding DNA: TGTGCCAGCAGCTCAAATTCAGATACGCAGTATTTT. Supplemented by reference TRBV5-4 and TRBJ2-3, the full variable domain reads ETGVTQSPTHLIKTRGQQVTLRCSSQSGHNTVSWYQQALGQGPQFIFQYYREEENGRGNFPPRFSGLQFPNYSSELNVNALELDDSALYLCASSSNSDTQYFGPGTRLTVL.

The chain uses TRBV7-9 and TRBJ2-5, with D maybe TRBD2 (6 bases). The CDR3 sequence is 14 residues long. Germline V CDR1 and CDR2: SEHNR, FQNEAQ (reference sequence). Trimming took off 5 bases at V and 11 bases at J, with 21 bases between the two ends. The chain's CDR3 is CASSPGASTREQYF. CDR3 sequence (DNA): TGTGCCAGCAGCCCTGGGGCCTCTACTCGGGAGCAGTACTTC.

The rearrangement links TRBV14 to TRBJ1-2; 9 bases map to TRBD1. The V gene's germline CDR1 is SGHDN and CDR2 FVKESK. The CDR3 extends over 16 amino acids. Trimming took 0 bases from V and 5 from J; bases not matched to a gene: 7. The CDR3 region has the DNA TGTGCCAGCAGCCAAGACGCCCGGGACAGGGAATATGGCTACACCTTC. Its protein is CASSQDARDREYGYTF.

This chain links TRBV19 with TRBJ2-2, with 10 bases fitting TRBD2. This CDR3 is 15 amino acids long. CDR1 is LNHDA, CDR2 SQIVND, per germline (reference sequence). Germline trimming cut 5 bases from V and 3 bases from J; bases unmatched to any gene: 3. In DNA form, the CDR3 reads TGTGCCAGTAGTTTGGGACTAGCGTACACCGGGGAGCTGTTTTTT. Protein sequence: CASSLGLAYTGELFF. Full variable domain (missing parts from reference TRBV19 and TRBJ2-2): DGGITQSPKYLFRKEGQNVTLSCEQNLNHDAMYWYRQDPGQGLRLIYYSQIVNDFQKGDIAEGYSVSREKKESFPLTVTSAQKNPTAFYLCASSLGLAYTGELFFGEGSRLTVL.

In this sample, this clone turned up once. The CDR3 DNA reads TGTGCCAGCAGCCGAGGGACAGGGCCTGAAAAACTGTTTTTT. As protein: CASSRGTGPEKLFF. This chain joins TRBV7-9 and TRBJ1-4; 9 bases are shared with TRBD1. CDR3 length equals 14 residues. Germline CDR1 reads SEHNR; CDR2 reads FQNEAQ (reference sequence). After removal of 5 bases from V and 7 bases from J, the junction contained 5 bases not matched to a gene.

Only one count was recorded for this clone. The chain has TRBV2 and TRBJ2-7; D possibly corresponds to TRBD2 (6 bases). The germline V gene encodes CDR1 SNHLY and CDR2 FYNNEI. The V and J ends lost 4 bases and 7 bases respectively, with 14 bases between them. The CDR3 loop spans 13 amino acids. Written as DNA, the CDR3 is TGTGCCAGCAGTGCCGGGACTCCGTGGGAGCAGTACTTC. Amino acids: CASSAGTPWEQYF.

The gene calls are TRBV7-2 and TRBJ2-7; the match to TRBD2 covers 9 bases. Germline V gene sequence: CDR1 SGHTA, CDR2 FQGNSA. The CDR3 spans 16 residues. The J segment lost 1 base and the V segment lost 1 base, leaving 5 bases of the junction unmatched. The CDR3: CASSLDELAGSYEQYF. CDR3 DNA sequence: TGTGCCAGCAGCTTAGACGAGCTAGCGGGGTCCTACGAGCAGTACTTC.

The V and J genes are TRBV12-5 and TRBJ2-7; 12 bases agree with TRBD1. This CDR3 is 19 amino acids long. The germline V gene encodes CDR1 LGHNT and CDR2 FRNRAP. V lost 3 bases and J lost 5; bases outside the gene matches: 17. The CDR3 protein is CASGFYLHSPGQGADEQYF. Here the CDR3 DNA reads TGTGCTAGTGGTTTCTATCTTCATTCACCGGGACAGGGGGCCGACGAGCAGTACTTC.

The V and J genes are TRBV7-9 and TRBJ2-1; D perhaps matches TRBD1 (6 bases). This CDR3 region has 12 residues. V lost 1 base and J 13 bases, leaving 11 bases between the germline ends. Germline V gene data show CDR1 as SEHNR and CDR2 as FQNEAQ (reference sequence). CDR3 in DNA: TGTGCCAGCAGCTTAGAACAGGGAGATCAGTTCTTC. It codes for CASSLEQGDQFF.

This clone was detected only a few times. The genes are TRBV19 and TRBJ2-7, with no clear D. CDR3 size: 11 residues. The V end lost 4 bases, the J end lost 4 bases, and 5 bases lay between the germline ends. The V gene's germline CDR1 is LNHDA and CDR2 SQIVND (reference sequence). The CDR3 here is CASSTPYEQYF. In nucleotides, the CDR3 is TGTGCCAGTAGTACCCCTTACGAGCAGTACTTC.

The V call is TRBV27, the J call TRBJ2-3; 11 positions agree with TRBD2. The V gene end was trimmed by 6 bases and the J gene end by 3 bases; junction bases not matched to a gene: 2. Germline loops: CDR1 MNHEY, CDR2 SMNVEV (reference sequence). This CDR3 is 14 amino acids long. CDR3 nucleotides: TGTGCCAGCAGACTAGCGGGAGTTACAGATACGCAGTATTTT. Protein product: CASRLAGVTDTQYF.